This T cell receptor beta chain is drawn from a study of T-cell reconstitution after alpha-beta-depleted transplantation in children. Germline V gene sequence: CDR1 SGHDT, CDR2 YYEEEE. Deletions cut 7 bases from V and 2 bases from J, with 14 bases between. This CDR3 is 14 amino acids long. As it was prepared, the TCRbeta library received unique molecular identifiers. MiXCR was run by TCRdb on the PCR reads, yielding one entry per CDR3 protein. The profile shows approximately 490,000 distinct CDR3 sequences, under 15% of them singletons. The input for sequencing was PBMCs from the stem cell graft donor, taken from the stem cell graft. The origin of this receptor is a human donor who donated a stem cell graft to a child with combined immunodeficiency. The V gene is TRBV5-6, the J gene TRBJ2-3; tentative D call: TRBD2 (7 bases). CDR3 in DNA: TGTGCCAGCTCGGGGGGCCCTTCCACAGATACGCAGTATTTT. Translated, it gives CASSGGPSTDTQYF. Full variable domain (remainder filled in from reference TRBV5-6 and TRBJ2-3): DAGVTQSPTHLIKTRGQQVTLRCSPKSGHDTVSWYQQALGQGPQFIFQYYEEEERQRGNFPDRFSGHQFPNYSSELNVNALLLGDSALYLCASSGGPSTDTQYFGPGTRLTVL.